The subject of this entry is one TCR beta chain. The CDR3 contains 14 residues. This entry belongs to a study of T cells expressing NK-cell markers. TCRdb reprocessed the 5' RACE reads, keeping one entry per CDR3 protein, no DNA. Across 250,000 to 300,000 distinct CDR3 sequences, the top ten clones capture around 0.42% of the sample. This chain links TRBV21-1 with TRBJ1-1. TRBV21-1 is classified as a pseudogene. The TCR originated in a man between 18 and 35 years old in good health. Sequencing was done on a sample of blood T cells: a sorted CD56 or NKG2C T cell subset, CD4+ or CD8+ T cells, or bulk PBMC T cells (not recorded which). CDR3 loop: CASSKAWQVTEAFF.